This is a list of T cell receptor beta chains from one sample in a study of blood T cell repertoires in COVID-19. The table came from immunoSEQ multiplex PCR; TCRdb's copy has only in-frame clones and leaves some out. The profile shows roughly 40,000 clones, about 88% of them singletons. The sample taken for sequencing was peripheral blood. Source of these receptors: a human donor in a cohort sampled during active COVID-19. The CDR3 runs from the conserved cysteine through the conserved F or W. Fields, in order: D gene, clone size, J gene, V gene, CDR3 protein, CDR3 DNA. A D gene is named only where the DNA matches it firmly. Expanded clones get a size class; other rows say once, few or many, or leave the size out.

TRBD1 | NA | TRBJ1-2 | TRBV5-1 | CASSVAVQGWDYGYTF | TGCGCCAGCAGCGTAGCCGTACAGGGGTGGGACTATGGCTACACCTTC
TRBD2 | once | TRBJ2-5 | TRBV29-1 | CSGRAGTTQETQYF | TGCAGCGGACGGGCTGGGACTACCCAAGAGACCCAGTACTTC
NA | NA | TRBJ2-5 | TRBV27 | CASSPSRQGQETQYF | TGTGCCAGCAGTCCCAGTCGGCAGGGGCAAGAGACCCAGTACTTC
TRBD1 | NA | TRBJ1-4 | TRBV11-3 | CASSEGTAINEKLFF | TGTGCCAGCAGCGAAGGGACAGCTATCAATGAAAAACTGTTTTTT
NA | NA | TRBJ1-6 | TRBV27 | CASSLAGGSPLHF | TGTGCCAGCAGTTTGGCGGGGGGCTCACCCCTCCACTTT
TRBD2 | NA | TRBJ2-3 | TRBV11-3 | CASSRSWGGTGTQYF | TGTGCCAGCAGCCGATCCTGGGGGGGGACCGGTACGCAGTATTTT
NA | NA | TRBJ2-5 | TRBV7-3 | CASSLTRRETQYF | TGTGCCAGCAGCTTAACAAGGAGGGAGACCCAGTACTTC
TRBD1 | NA | TRBJ1-2 | TRBV7-9 | CASSQMGQGDLHGYTF | TGTGCCAGCAGTCAAATGGGACAGGGTGATTTGCATGGCTACACCTTC
NA | NA | TRBJ1-2 | TRBV30 | CAWSVGGAYGYTF | TGTGCCTGGAGTGTAGGGGGGGCCTATGGCTACACCTTC
NA | NA | TRBJ2-1 | TRBV9 | CASSVELGPDEQFF | TGTGCCAGCAGCGTAGAATTGGGGCCAGACGAGCAGTTCTTC
TRBD1 | NA | TRBJ2-1 | TRBV5-4 | CASRRVLGTGGNEQFF | TGTGCCAGCAGGCGGGTCCTGGGTACAGGGGGCAATGAGCAGTTCTTC
TRBD2 | NA | TRBJ2-3 | TRBV5-1 | CASSLDLSMLGRADTQYF | TGCGCCAGCAGCCTCGACCTAAGTATGCTCGGGAGGGCAGATACGCAGTATTTT